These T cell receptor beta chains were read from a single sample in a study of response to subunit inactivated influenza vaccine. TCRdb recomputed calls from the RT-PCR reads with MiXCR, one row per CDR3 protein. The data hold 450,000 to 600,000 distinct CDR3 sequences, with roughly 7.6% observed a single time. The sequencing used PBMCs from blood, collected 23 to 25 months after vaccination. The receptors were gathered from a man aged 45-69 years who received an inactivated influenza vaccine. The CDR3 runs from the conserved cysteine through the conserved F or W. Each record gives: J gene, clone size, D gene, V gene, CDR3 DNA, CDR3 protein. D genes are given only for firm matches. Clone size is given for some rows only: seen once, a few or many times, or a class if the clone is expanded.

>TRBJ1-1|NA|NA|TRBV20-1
TGCAGTGCGACACAGGGAAGGGGAACTGAAGCTTTCTTT
CSATQGRGTEAFF
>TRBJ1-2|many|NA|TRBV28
TGTGCCAGCAGCCCTCCACCTATGGCAACCCCTAACTATGGCTACACCTTC
CASSPPPMATPNYGYTF
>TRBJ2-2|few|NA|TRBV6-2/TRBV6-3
TGTGCCAGCAGTTATGGTGGTTTCTCCCTTGGCGGGGAGCTGTTTTTT
CASSYGGFSLGGELFF
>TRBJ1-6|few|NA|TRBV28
TGTGCCAGCACCTCTCCTACTGTCCATAATTCACCCCTCCACTTT
CASTSPTVHNSPLHF
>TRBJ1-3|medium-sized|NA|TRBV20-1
TGCAGTGCTAGTGGGGGGTCTTTGTCTGGAAACACCATATATTTT
CSASGGSLSGNTIYF
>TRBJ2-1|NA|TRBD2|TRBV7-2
TGTGCCAGCAGCCCCAGACTAGCGGGGGGTAGTAATGAGCAGTTCTTC
CASSPRLAGGSNEQFF
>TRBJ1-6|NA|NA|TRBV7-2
TGTGCCAGCAGCCGATTGGCAGATAATTCACCCCTCCACTTT
CASSRLADNSPLHF
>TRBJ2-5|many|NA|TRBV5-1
TGCGCCAGCAGCTTGGGCAGCTACCAAGAGACCCAGTACTTC
CASSLGSYQETQYF
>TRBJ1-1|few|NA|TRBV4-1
TGCGCCAGCAGCCAGGGGCAGGGCTTGGGGGGGAACACTGAAGCTTTCTTT
CASSQGQGLGGNTEAFF
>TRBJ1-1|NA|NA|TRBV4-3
TGCGCCAGCAGCCAAGACAGGAAGGACACTGAAGCTTTCTTT
CASSQDRKDTEAFF
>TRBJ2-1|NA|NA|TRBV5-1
TGCGCCAGCAGCCCCGTTGGGGGGCGTTCCTACAATGAGCAGTTCTTC
CASSPVGGRSYNEQFF
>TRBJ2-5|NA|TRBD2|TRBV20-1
TGCAGTGCTGCGGGACTAGCCATGGAGACCCAGTACTTC
CSAAGLAMETQYF
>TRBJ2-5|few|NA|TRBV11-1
TGTGCCAGCAGCCCCGGACATTTACTATCCTTC
CASSPGHLLSF
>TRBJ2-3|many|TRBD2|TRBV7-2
TGTGCCAGCAGAATAGCGGGAGGAACAGATACGCAGTATTTT
CASRIAGGTDTQYF
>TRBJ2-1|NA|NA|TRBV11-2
TGTGCCAGCACCCACAGGGACTACGAGCAGTTCTTC
CASTHRDYEQFF
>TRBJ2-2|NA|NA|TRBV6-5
TGTGCCAGCAGTTACGTCGGCGGGGAGCTGTTTTTT
CASSYVGGELFF
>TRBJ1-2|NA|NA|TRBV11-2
TGTGCCAGCAGCTCAAACCAGGGTCCCTATGGCTACACCTTC
CASSSNQGPYGYTF
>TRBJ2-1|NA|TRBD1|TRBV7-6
TGTGCCAGCAGCTCAACCGGGACAGGATCCTACAATGAGCAGTTCTTC
CASSSTGTGSYNEQFF
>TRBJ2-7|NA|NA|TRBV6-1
TGTGCCAGCCGGACCACAGTCGGTGGCTCCTACGAGCAGTACTTC
CASRTTVGGSYEQYF
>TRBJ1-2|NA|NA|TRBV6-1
TGTGCCAGCACCCGGTTGGGGGCTAACTATGGCTACACCTTC
CASTRLGANYGYTF
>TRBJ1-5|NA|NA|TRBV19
TGTGCCAGTAGTATCTACCTGGATGCCCCGCCCCAGCATTTT
CASSIYLDAPPQHF
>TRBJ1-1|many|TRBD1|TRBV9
TGTGCCAGCAGCCCGACAGGGGTTTTGAACACTGAAGCTTTCTTT
CASSPTGVLNTEAFF
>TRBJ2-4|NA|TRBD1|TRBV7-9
TGTGCCAGCAGCTTAGACCGACAGGGGCTGAACATTCAGTACTTC
CASSLDRQGLNIQYF
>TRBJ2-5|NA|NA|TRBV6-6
TGTGCCAGCAGGACACTTAAAGAGACCCAGTACTTC
CASRTLKETQYF
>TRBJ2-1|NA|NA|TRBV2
TGTGCCAGCAGTGAATACTTCCTGAGCTCCTACAATGAGCAGTTCTTC
CASSEYFLSSYNEQFF
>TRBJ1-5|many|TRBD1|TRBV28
TGTGCCAGCAGTCCGTTTACAGGGGAAAATCAGCCCCAGCATTTT
CASSPFTGENQPQHF
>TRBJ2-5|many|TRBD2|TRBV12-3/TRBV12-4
TGTGCCAGCAGTTTTGAGTCTAGCGGACTATTAGAGACCCAGTACTTC
CASSFESSGLLETQYF
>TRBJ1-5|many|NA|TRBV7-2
TGTGCCAGCACCAAAAGTGGCGCGGGTCAGCCCCAGCATTTT
CASTKSGAGQPQHF
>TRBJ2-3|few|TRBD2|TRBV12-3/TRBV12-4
TGTGCCAGCAGTCAACGACTAGCGGGGTCCGATACGCAGTATTTT
CASSQRLAGSDTQYF
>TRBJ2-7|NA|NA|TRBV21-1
TGTGCCAGCAGCAAAGGGGGCCCCATGACAGGGTCTTACGAGCAGTACTTC
CASSKGGPMTGSYEQYF
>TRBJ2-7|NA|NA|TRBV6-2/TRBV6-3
TGTGCCAGCAGCCACCGGGAACCCACCTACGAGCAGTACTTC
CASSHREPTYEQYF
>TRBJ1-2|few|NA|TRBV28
TGTGCCAGCCTTTCCTATAACTATGGCTACACCTTC
CASLSYNYGYTF